The 28 T cell receptor beta chains given below trace back to one sample, sequenced in a study of breast tumors, draining lymph nodes, adjacent tissues. TCRdb ran MiXCR on the multiplex PCR reads and lists one entry per CDR3 protein. In the table there are around 9,100 distinct CDR3 sequences, roughly 41% of which are singletons. Material for sequencing was tumor-adjacent breast tissue. The receptors here all came from a female donor with breast cancer. Some clones in this sample may be carry-over from other donors' samples.

Sample share makes this clonotype medium-sized. The chain couples TRBV15 to TRBJ1-2; D is uncertain. The CDR3 consists of 13 residues. Germline assignment: CDR1 LNHNV and CDR2 YYDKDF (reference sequence). V was cut by 3 bases and J by 4 bases, with 9 bases left in between. CDR3 region: CATSSGARYGYTF. As DNA, the CDR3 is TGTGCCACCAGCAGTGGTGCCCGCTATGGCTACACCTTC.

The sample holds many counts of this clonotype. The chain combines TRBV5-4 with TRBJ1-2; TRBD1 is a possible D gene (5 bases). The CDR3 contains 14 residues. The V gene's germline CDR1 is SGHNT and CDR2 YYREEE (reference sequence). The V and J ends lost 0 bases and 2 bases respectively, with 8 bases between them. This CDR3 reads CASSLARTNYGYTF. The CDR3 region has the DNA TGTGCCAGCAGCTTGGCAAGGACAAACTATGGCTACACCTTC.

This clonotype was counted at least ten times. The chain has TRBV20-1 and TRBJ1-2; D not certain. Germline V gene sequence: CDR1 DFQATT, CDR2 SNEGSKA (reference sequence). The V end lost 3 bases, the J end lost 4 bases, and 15 bases lay between the germline ends. CDR3 length equals 14 residues. The CDR3 DNA follows: TGCAGTGCTAGTCCCCGGACTGAGCTCTATGGCTACACCTTC. Translated, it gives CSASPRTELYGYTF.

This clonotype is large. J is TRBJ2-7 and V is TRBV2, with D perhaps TRBD1 or TRBD2 (5 bases each). Germline V lookup: CDR1 SNHLY, CDR2 FYNNEI. CDR3 length: 15 residues. V shed 6 bases and J shed 0 bases, with 15 bases lying between them. This CDR3 is CASRAGTQSSYEQYF. CDR3 DNA: TGTGCCAGCAGGGCCGGGACGCAGAGCTCCTACGAGCAGTACTTC.

In the case of this clonotype: A read error may account for a junction end that differs from germline. This chain links TRBV7-6 with TRBJ1-5; 10 bases fit TRBD1. CDR1 and CDR2 from the germline V gene are SGHVS and FNYEAQ. This CDR3 contains 16 residues. The CDR3 region is CASSLGTGELGYGQHF. As DNA, the CDR3 is TGTGCCAGCAGCTTGGGGACAGGGGAGCTGGGCTATGGCCAGCACTTT.

This chain connects TRBV7-2 to TRBJ2-1, with 16 bases lining up with TRBD2. V was pared by 4 bases and J by 9 bases, with 3 bases of the junction left unmatched. There are 15 residues in the CDR3. The germline V gene has CDR1 SGHTA and CDR2 FQGNSA. CDR3 sequence (DNA): TGTGCCAGCAGCTGGGGACTAGCGGGAGGGGTTGAGCAGTTCTTC. Its protein product is CASSWGLAGGVEQFF.

In this sample, this clonotype turned up many times. One end of the junction is discordant with germline, which a read error may explain. The rearrangement uses TRBV28 and TRBJ2-7; D may match TRBD1 or TRBD2 (5 bases each). The CDR3 has 11 residues. CDR1 and CDR2 (germline): MDHEN, SYDVKM. CDR3 bases: TGTGCCAGCAGTCCAGGGACCGCCCCTCAATTC. The encoded protein is CASSPGTAPQF.

This clonotype was observed at least ten times. The chain couples TRBV18 to TRBJ2-2; 8 bases are a match to TRBD1. The V gene's germline CDR1 is KGHSH and CDR2 LQKENI. This CDR3 comprises 15 residues. J was trimmed by 1 base and V by 3 bases; bases with no gene match: 1. CDR3 DNA: TGTGCCAGCTCACCCAGGGGGCTGAACACCGGGGAGCTGTTTTTT. It translates to CASSPRGLNTGELFF.

The chain carries TRBV30 and TRBJ2-5; 7 bases match TRBD2. From germline, CDR1 is GTSNPN and CDR2 SVGIG (reference sequence). The CDR3 extends over 17 amino acids. After removal of 1 base from V and 5 bases from J, the junction contained 16 bases not matched to a gene. CDR3 residues: CAWSAGVTSKFLETQYF. The DNA of the CDR3 is TGTGCCTGGAGTGCTGGGGTGACTAGCAAGTTTCTGGAGACCCAGTACTTC.

V is TRBV2 and J is TRBJ2-7; the match to TRBD2 covers 12 bases. Per the germline V gene, CDR1 is SNHLY and CDR2 is FYNNEI. With V trimmed by 8 bases and J by 6 bases, 8 bases remained unmatched. This CDR3 is built from 14 residues. CDR3 sequence reads: CASPLGTSGREQYF. CDR3 DNA: TGTGCCAGCCCCCTCGGGACTAGCGGGCGCGAGCAGTACTTC.

Points on this clonotype: The junction differs from germline at one of its ends, possibly a read error. V and J are TRBV13 and TRBJ2-7, with no clear D. The CDR3 loop spans 14 amino acids. Germline-derived CDR1 and CDR2 are PRHDT and FYEKMQ (reference sequence). CDR3 DNA sequence: TGTGCCAGCAGCTTACCGGGCTTCCCCTACGTGCAGTACTTC. Amino acid sequence: CASSLPGFPYVQYF.

Sample share makes this clonotype medium-sized (0.01 to 0.1%). This sequence joins TRBV2 and TRBJ1-3; D gene ambiguous. CDR3 length equals 16 residues. The germline V and J ends were trimmed by 1 base and 0 bases, with 10 bases remaining between them. CDR1 SNHLY and CDR2 FYNNEI come from the germline V gene. CDR3 DNA sequence: TGTGCCAGCAGTGAAGGGGTACAGACCTCTGGAAACACCATATATTTT. Translating it yields CASSEGVQTSGNTIYF.

V gene TRBV15 combines with J gene TRBJ1-5; D not certain. The CDR3 has 16 residues. The V gene's germline CDR1 is LNHNV and CDR2 YYDKDF (reference sequence). Deletions cut 5 bases from V and 4 bases from J, with 18 bases between. CDR3 sequence (DNA): TGTGCCACCAGCCGATGGAGAGAAGTAATAAATCAGCCCCAGCATTTT. Residues: CATSRWREVINQPQHF.

The chain joins TRBV29-1 to TRBJ2-1; 7 bases agree with TRBD2. V shed 6 bases and J 7 bases; nucleotides not matched to a gene: 6. Germline loops: CDR1 SQVTM, CDR2 ANQGSEA. The length of the CDR3 is 12 residues. CDR3: CSVSGMLNEQFF. The DNA of the CDR3 is TGCAGCGTCAGCGGGATGCTTAATGAGCAGTTCTTC.

This clonotype appeared a single time. V is TRBV12-3 or TRBV12-4 and J is TRBJ2-7, with TRBD1 matching over 7 bases. After removal of 6 bases from V and 3 bases from J, the junction contained 8 bases not matched to a gene. This CDR3 comprises 14 residues. This CDR3 is CASRPPDRVYEQYF. In nucleotides, the CDR3 is TGTGCCAGCAGACCCCCCGACAGGGTCTACGAGCAGTACTTC.

By its share, this clonotype is medium-sized. V is TRBV5-6 and J is TRBJ2-3; D is possibly TRBD1 (6 bases). CDR1 is SGHDT, CDR2 YYEEEE, per germline. The CDR3 has 17 amino acids. Trimming removed 2 bases at V and 3 bases at J, with 19 bases between. CDR3 bases: TGTGCCAGCAGCTTCGGGTGGGGGCGACCTGGGACAGATACGCAGTATTTT. It translates to CASSFGWGRPGTDTQYF.

The V and J genes are TRBV29-1 and TRBJ2-7; 7 nucleotides line up with TRBD1. This CDR3 has 12 amino acids. Germline-derived CDR1 and CDR2 are SQVTM and ANQGSEA. J was trimmed by 0 bases and V by 6 bases; bases with no gene match: 2. The DNA of the CDR3 is TGCAGCGTCGGACAGGACTCCTACGAGCAGTACTTC. Translation gives CSVGQDSYEQYF.

By sample fraction, this clonotype is medium-sized. The chain has TRBV24-1 and TRBJ1-2; TRBD1 matches 8 bases. Germline V gene data show CDR1 as KGHDR and CDR2 as SFDVKD. The ends lost 4 bases at V and 4 bases at J; junction bases unmatched: 10. This CDR3 region has 16 residues. The DNA for the CDR3 is TGTGCCACCAGTGAAAGTCCACAGGGGGGGAGCTATGGCTACACCTTC. This sequence encodes CATSESPQGGSYGYTF.

The J gene is TRBJ1-6, the V gene TRBV3-1; D call uncertain. V was pared by 0 bases and J by 8 bases, with 8 bases between. The germline V gene encodes CDR1 LGHDT and CDR2 YNNKEL (reference sequence). This CDR3 has 14 amino acids. CDR3 DNA sequence: TGTGCCAGCAGCCAAGAGGGTACGGATTCACCCCTCCACTTT. Amino acids: CASSQEGTDSPLHF.

The chain joins TRBV19 to TRBJ1-2; TRBD1 matches 9 bases. Trimming removed 7 bases from V and 2 bases from J; junction bases left unmatched: 11. CDR1 and CDR2 (germline): LNHDA, SQIVND (reference sequence). The CDR3 is made up of 16 amino acids. CDR3 region: CASNIDPGQGNYGYTF. CDR3 in DNA: TGTGCCAGTAATATCGACCCCGGACAGGGGAACTATGGCTACACCTTC.

This sequence joins TRBV9 and TRBJ2-1, with 7 bases identical to TRBD2. CDR1 and CDR2 from the germline V gene are SGDLS and YYNGEE. The CDR3 is made up of 17 amino acids. Unmatched junction bases numbered 13, after V lost 3 bases and J lost 4 bases. CDR3 in amino acids: CASSAEERASGYNEQFF. The CDR3 DNA sequence: TGTGCCAGCAGCGCAGAGGAAAGGGCTAGCGGTTACAATGAGCAGTTCTTC.

By sample fraction, this clonotype is medium-sized (0.01 to 0.1%). The chain carries TRBV24-1 and TRBJ2-3; tentative D call: TRBD2 (6 bases). The germline CDR1 and CDR2 sequences are KGHDR and SFDVKD. V lost 3 bases and J 4 bases, leaving 22 bases between the germline ends. The CDR3 runs 18 residues. Written as DNA, the CDR3 is TGTGCCACCAGTGATCGAAAGGGGCTGGGCGGAGGGCCAGATACGCAGTATTTT. It is translated as CATSDRKGLGGGPDTQYF.

The table lists this clonotype with many counts. The rearrangement links TRBV4-1 to TRBJ1-5; 7 bases align to TRBD1. CDR3 size: 17 residues. The V and J ends lost 4 bases and 4 bases, in that order; junction bases with no gene match: 13. Germline V lookup: CDR1 MGHRA, CDR2 YSYEKL. This CDR3 reads CASSPQGQSIGNQPQHF. CDR3 DNA: TGCGCCAGCAGCCCCCAGGGACAGTCGATCGGGAATCAGCCCCAGCATTTT.

This clonotype appeared many times. This chain links TRBV19 with TRBJ1-1, with D possibly being TRBD1 (5 bases). V lost 7 bases and J 6 bases, leaving 12 bases between the germline ends. CDR1 LNHDA and CDR2 SQIVND come from the germline V gene (reference sequence). The CDR3 totals 12 residues. The CDR3 nucleotides read TGTGCCAGTACCCCGGGGCACTCTGAAGCTTTCTTT. This encodes CASTPGHSEAFF.

There are many counts of this clonotype. The gene calls are TRBV13 and TRBJ2-1; 9 nucleotides agree with TRBD1. Looked up from germline, CDR1 is PRHDT and CDR2 is FYEKMQ (reference sequence). This CDR3 has 22 amino acids. V shed 1 base and J 6 bases; nucleotides not matched to a gene: 25. The CDR3 nucleotides read TGTGCCAGCAGCTTAGCAGGGGGCAGAGTAACATTGTGGGGACAGGGTGTCAATGAGCAGTTCTTC. It translates to CASSLAGGRVTLWGQGVNEQFF.

This clonotype is a singleton in its sample. The CDR3 DNA sequence: TGTGCCAGCAGCGTATGGCTGACTAGCGGAGCCGGGGAGACCCAGTACTTC. This codes for CASSVWLTSGAGETQYF. This chain joins TRBV9 and TRBJ2-5; TRBD2 aligns across 9 bases. V lost 1 base, J lost 5 bases, and 12 bases stayed unmatched. The CDR3 length is 17 residues. Germline assignment: CDR1 SGDLS and CDR2 YYNGEE.

The gene calls are TRBV19 and TRBJ1-1, with 10 bases matching TRBD1. CDR1 LNHDA and CDR2 SQIVND come from the germline V gene (reference sequence). The CDR3 runs to 14 residues. Unmatched junction bases numbered 6, after V lost 6 bases and J lost 5 bases. The CDR3 protein is CASRTGGARTEAFF. CDR3 DNA: TGTGCCAGTAGGACAGGGGGCGCACGGACTGAAGCTTTCTTT.

This clonotype was counted many times. The chain uses TRBV5-1 and TRBJ1-1; perhaps TRBD1 as D (6 bases). The CDR3 runs to 12 residues. V dropped 6 bases and J dropped 3 bases, with 9 bases sitting between them. Germline lookup yields CDR1 SGHRS and CDR2 YFSETQ. The CDR3 sequence is CASTRGDTEAFF. The CDR3 DNA reads as TGCGCCAGCACCAGGGGCGACACTGAAGCTTTCTTT.